This TCR beta chain was recovered during a study of T cells in Graves' hyperthyroidism and ophthalmopathy. Overall study results and limits: A model of 13 V-J features distinguished ophthalmopathy from stable hyperthyroidism.

This clonotype occurred many times. Its matching antigen is unknown. The J segment lost 5 bases and the V segment lost 1 base, leaving 4 bases of the junction unmatched. The CDR3 length is 14 residues. Germline values: CDR1 DFQATT, CDR2 SNEGSKA (reference sequence). Researchers amplified the TCR beta CDR3 regions from RNA transcripts. Initially, a first-round RT-PCR of the TCR CDR3 employed the HTBI primer set. TCRdb processed the multiplex PCR reads anew with MiXCR; each CDR3 protein has one entry. The sample has about 710,000 distinct CDR3 sequences, about 15% seen once. The clonotype originates from a man aged 18 to 35 with Graves' hyperthyroidism. V is TRBV20-1 and J is TRBJ1-1; 10 bases match TRBD1. Sequencing was performed on blood. The CDR3: CSARGLDRGTEAFF. The CDR3 region has the DNA TGCAGTGCTAGAGGGCTGGACAGGGGGACTGAAGCTTTCTTT.